This T cell receptor (beta chain) came from a study of blood T cells in healthy people across ages. In the study overall: About one barcoded beta molecule per two T cells came from capture by template switching. Study findings and constraints: Age brought a roughly linear fall in TCR beta diversity measured per million T cells.

Regarding this clonotype: What it recognizes is unknown.

Germline CDR1 and CDR2: SGHVS and FQNEAQ. The CDR3 has 16 residues. V lost 2 bases and J lost 2; bases outside the gene matches: 6. The authors drew around 9.3 milliliters of peripheral blood from each donor. A sample-barcoded 5' primer and a J-beta primer mix were used in a second PCR of about 7 to 12 cycles. A template-switch adaptor that had 12 random nucleotides put a tag on each cDNA molecule. MiXCR, run by TCRdb on the 5' RACE reads, gives a single entry per CDR3 protein. The sample yields under 800,000 distinct CDR3 sequences, roughly 45% seen once. Sequenced: blood. The clonotype originates from a woman aged 55-69 years in good health. This chain uses TRBV7-8 with TRBJ1-5, with TRBD1 matching over 7 bases. The CDR3 bases are TGTGCCAGCAGCTTACGAGGGGGCTCGGGCAATCAGCCCCAGCATTTT. It is translated as CASSLRGGSGNQPQHF. Using reference TRBV7-8 and TRBJ1-5 for the parts outside the CDR3, the full variable domain is GAGVSQSPRYKVAKRGQDVALRCDPISGHVSLFWYQQALGQGPEFLTYFQNEAQLDKSGLPSDRFFAERPEGSVSTLKIQRTQQEDSAVYLCASSLRGGSGNQPQHFGDGTRLSIL.